A selection of T cell receptor beta chains follows, all from one sample in a study of blood T cell repertoires in COVID-19. Sequencing used immunoSEQ multiplex PCR; TCRdb keeps in-frame clones, though not all of them. The profile covers a few hundred thousand clones, with 88% appearing a single time and roughly 1.2% taken by the ten largest. Sequenced material: PBMCs or T cells enriched from blood (not recorded which). These receptors all stem from a woman in her late teens or twenties who had recovered from COVID-19. CDR3s include the opening cysteine and the closing phenylalanine or tryptophan. The D gene is left open where the match is weak. Size is stated for part of the rows, as once, few or many counts, or as a class when the clone is expanded.

TRBV4-3,.,TRBD1,TRBJ1-2,TGCGCCAGCAGCCAAGATAGGACAGGGGTGTATGGCTACACCTTC,CASSQDRTGVYGYTF
TRBV10-2,once,TRBD1,TRBJ1-2,TGCGCCAGCAGTGAGGAGGGACAGGGGGTGCGGTATGGCTACACCTTC,CASSEEGQGVRYGYTF
TRBV7-9,.,.,TRBJ2-2,TGTGCCAGCAGCTACAGGGATCCCGAGCTGTTTTTT,CASSYRDPELFF
TRBV10-3,.,.,TRBJ2-6,TGTGCCATCAGTGATCCGGACAGTGGCTCTGGGGCCAACGTCCTGACTTTC,CAISDPDSGSGANVLTF
TRBV25-1,.,.,TRBJ1-2,TGTGCCAGCAGTGAATGGGGAGGGAACTATGGCTACACCTTC,CASSEWGGNYGYTF
TRBV6-6,few,.,TRBJ1-2,TGTGCCAGCAGTCTCATGGGTGCCTCCAGCGAGACCTATGGCTACACCTTC,CASSLMGASSETYGYTF
TRBV5-1,once,TRBD1,TRBJ2-5,TGCGCCAGCAGCGTGGGACAGGGAGGTCAAGAGACCCAGTACTTC,CASSVGQGGQETQYF
TRBV7-2,.,.,TRBJ1-1,TGTGCCAGCAGCGGTAGACGGAGCCGGAACACTGAAGCTTTCTTT,CASSGRRSRNTEAFF
TRBV11-3,.,.,TRBJ1-1,TGTGCCAGCAGCTTTAAGGGGACTGAAGCTTTCTTT,CASSFKGTEAFF
TRBV20-1,few,TRBD2,TRBJ2-3,TGCAGTGCTAGTGCTACTAGCGGGGGGGATCGAGATACGCAGTATTTT,CSASATSGGDRDTQYF
TRBV14,.,.,TRBJ1-1,TGTGCCAGCAGCACCGGGGGGTCCACTGAAGCTTTCTTT,CASSTGGSTEAFF